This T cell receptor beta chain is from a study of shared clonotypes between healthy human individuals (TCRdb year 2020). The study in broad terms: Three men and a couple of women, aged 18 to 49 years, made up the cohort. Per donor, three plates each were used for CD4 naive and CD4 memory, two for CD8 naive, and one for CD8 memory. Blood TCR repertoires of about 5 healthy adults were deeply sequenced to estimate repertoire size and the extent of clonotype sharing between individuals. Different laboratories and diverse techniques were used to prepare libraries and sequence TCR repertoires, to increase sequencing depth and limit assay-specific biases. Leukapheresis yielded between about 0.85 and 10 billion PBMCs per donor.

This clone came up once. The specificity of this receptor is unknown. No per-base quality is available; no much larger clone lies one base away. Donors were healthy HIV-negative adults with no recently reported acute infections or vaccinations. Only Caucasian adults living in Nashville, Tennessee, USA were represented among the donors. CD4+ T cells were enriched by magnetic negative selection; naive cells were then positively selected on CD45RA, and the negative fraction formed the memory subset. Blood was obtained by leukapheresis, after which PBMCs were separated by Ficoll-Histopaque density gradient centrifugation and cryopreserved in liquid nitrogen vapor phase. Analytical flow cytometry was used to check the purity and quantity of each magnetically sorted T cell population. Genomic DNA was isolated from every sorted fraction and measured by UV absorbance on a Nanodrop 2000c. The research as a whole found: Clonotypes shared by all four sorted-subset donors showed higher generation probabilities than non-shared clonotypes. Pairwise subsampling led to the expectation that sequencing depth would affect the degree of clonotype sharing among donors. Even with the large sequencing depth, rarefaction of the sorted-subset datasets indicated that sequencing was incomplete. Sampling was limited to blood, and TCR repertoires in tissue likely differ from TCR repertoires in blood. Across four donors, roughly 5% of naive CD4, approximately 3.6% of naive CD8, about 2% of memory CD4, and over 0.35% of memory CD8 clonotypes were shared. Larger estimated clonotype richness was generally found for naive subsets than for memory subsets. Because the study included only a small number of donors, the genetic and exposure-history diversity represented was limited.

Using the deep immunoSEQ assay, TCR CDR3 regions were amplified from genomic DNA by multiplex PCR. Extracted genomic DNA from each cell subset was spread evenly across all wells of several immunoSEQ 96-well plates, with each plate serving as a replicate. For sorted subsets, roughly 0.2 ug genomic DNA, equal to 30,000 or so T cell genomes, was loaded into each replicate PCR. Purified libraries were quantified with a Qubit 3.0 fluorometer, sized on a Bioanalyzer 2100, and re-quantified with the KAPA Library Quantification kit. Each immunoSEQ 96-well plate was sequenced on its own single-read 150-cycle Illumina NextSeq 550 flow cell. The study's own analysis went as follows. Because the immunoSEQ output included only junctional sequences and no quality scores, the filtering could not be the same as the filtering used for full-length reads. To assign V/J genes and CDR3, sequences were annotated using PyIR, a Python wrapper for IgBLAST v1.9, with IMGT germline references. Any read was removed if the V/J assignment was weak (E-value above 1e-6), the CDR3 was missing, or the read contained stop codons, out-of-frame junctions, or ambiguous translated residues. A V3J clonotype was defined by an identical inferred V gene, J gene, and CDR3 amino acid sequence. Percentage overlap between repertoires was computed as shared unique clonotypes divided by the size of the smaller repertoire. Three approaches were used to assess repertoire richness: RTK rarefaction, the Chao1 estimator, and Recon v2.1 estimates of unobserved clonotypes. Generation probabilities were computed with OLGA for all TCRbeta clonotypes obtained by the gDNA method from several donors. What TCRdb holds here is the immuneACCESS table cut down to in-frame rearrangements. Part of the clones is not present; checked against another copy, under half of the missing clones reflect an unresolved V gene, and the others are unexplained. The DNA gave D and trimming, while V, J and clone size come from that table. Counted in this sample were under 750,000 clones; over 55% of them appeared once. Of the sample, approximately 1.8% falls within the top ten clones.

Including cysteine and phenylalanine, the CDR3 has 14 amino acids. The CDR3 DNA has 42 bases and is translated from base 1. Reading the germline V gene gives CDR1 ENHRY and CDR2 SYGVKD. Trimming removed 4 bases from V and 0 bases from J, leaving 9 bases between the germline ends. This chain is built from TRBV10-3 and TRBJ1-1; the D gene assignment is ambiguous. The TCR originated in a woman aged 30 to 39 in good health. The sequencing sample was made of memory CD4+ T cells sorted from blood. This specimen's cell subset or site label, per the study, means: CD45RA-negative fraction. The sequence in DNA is TGTGCCATCAGTGTAGGGCAGTTGAACACTGAAGCTTTCTTT. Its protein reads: CAISVGQLNTEAFF.